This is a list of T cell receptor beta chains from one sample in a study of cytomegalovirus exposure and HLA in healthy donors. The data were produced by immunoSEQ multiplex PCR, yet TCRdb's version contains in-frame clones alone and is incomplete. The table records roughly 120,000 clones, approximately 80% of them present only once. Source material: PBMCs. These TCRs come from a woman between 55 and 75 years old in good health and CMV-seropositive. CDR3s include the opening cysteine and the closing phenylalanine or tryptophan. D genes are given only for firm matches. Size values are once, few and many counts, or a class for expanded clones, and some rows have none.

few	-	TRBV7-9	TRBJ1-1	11	CASSLGQTAFF	TGTGCCAGCAGCCTAGGACAAACGGCTTTCTTT
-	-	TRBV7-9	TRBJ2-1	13	CASSLAQAHEQFF	TGTGCCAGCAGCTTAGCGCAGGCCCATGAGCAGTTCTTC
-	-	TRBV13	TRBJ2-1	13	CASSRPGVNEQFF	TGTGCCAGCAGCCGACCGGGGGTAAATGAGCAGTTCTTC
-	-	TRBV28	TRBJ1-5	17	CASSFGPLFQGGVPQHF	TGTGCCAGCAGTTTTGGGCCCCTATTTCAAGGGGGTGTGCCCCAGCATTTT
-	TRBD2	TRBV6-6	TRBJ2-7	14	CASSVAGGDYEQYF	TGTGCCAGCAGTGTAGCGGGAGGGGACTACGAGCAGTACTTC
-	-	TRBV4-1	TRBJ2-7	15	CASSQVSEDSYEQYF	TGCGCCAGCAGCCAAGTTTCAGAGGACTCCTACGAGCAGTACTTC
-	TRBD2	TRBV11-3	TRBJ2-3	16	CASSQGLAGSTDTQYF	TGTGCCAGCAGCCAAGGACTAGCGGGAAGCACAGATACGCAGTATTTT
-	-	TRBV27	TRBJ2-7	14	CASSFRFASYEQYF	TGTGCCAGCAGTTTCAGATTCGCCTCCTACGAGCAGTACTTC
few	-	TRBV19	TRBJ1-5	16	CASSSPGHGLQSAQHF	TGTGCCAGTAGTTCTCCGGGACACGGCCTTCAATCAGCCCAGCATTTT
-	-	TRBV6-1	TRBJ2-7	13	CASSEIRHYEQYF	TGTGCCAGCAGTGAAATCAGGCACTACGAGCAGTACTTC
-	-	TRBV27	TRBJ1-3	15	CASSLGGIAGNTIYF	TGTGCCAGCAGTTTAGGGGGGATCGCTGGAAACACCATATATTTT
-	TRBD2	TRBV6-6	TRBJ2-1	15	CASLNGGRGNNEQFF	TGTGCCAGCCTTAACGGCGGGAGAGGTAACAATGAGCAGTTCTTC
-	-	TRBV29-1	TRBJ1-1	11	CSVLLRTEAFF	TGCAGCGTCCTTTTGAGGACTGAAGCTTTCTTT
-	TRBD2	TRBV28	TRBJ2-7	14	CASNAGTRIYEQYF	TGTGCCAGCAATGCCGGGACTAGGATCTACGAGCAGTACTTC
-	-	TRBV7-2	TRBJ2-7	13	CASSLEAEYEQYF	TGTGCCAGCAGCTTAGAAGCGGAGTACGAGCAGTACTTC
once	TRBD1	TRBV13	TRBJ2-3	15	CASSFRQGVGDTQYF	TGTGCCAGCAGCTTTAGACAGGGGGTGGGAGATACGCAGTATTTT
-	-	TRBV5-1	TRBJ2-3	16	CASTSVGGLGTDTQYF	TGCGCCAGCACCTCCGTCGGAGGGTTAGGCACAGATACGCAGTATTTT
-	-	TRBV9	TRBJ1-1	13	CASSVGGGAEAFF	TGTGCCAGCAGCGTAGGAGGAGGGGCTGAAGCTTTCTTT
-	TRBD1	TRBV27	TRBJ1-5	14	CASSLGTGYQPQHF	TGTGCCAGCAGTCTAGGGACAGGGTATCAGCCCCAGCATTTT
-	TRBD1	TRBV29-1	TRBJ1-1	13	CSVAPGGVREAFF	TGCAGCGTTGCCCCAGGGGGCGTCCGTGAAGCTTTCTTT
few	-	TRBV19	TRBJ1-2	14	CASSWGPLTYGYTF	TGTGCCAGTAGTTGGGGGCCGTTAACCTATGGCTACACCTTC
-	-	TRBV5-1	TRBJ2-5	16	CASSLRPAEGQETQYF	TGCGCCAGCAGCTTACGTCCGGCGGAGGGTCAAGAGACCCAGTACTTC
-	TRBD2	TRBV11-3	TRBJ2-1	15	CASSLGTSGGNEQFF	TGTGCCAGCAGCTTGGGGACTAGCGGGGGCAATGAGCAGTTCTTC
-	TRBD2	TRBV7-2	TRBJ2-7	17	CASSVTSGSAGAYEQYF	TGTGCCAGCAGCGTAACTAGCGGGAGTGCGGGGGCTTACGAGCAGTACTTC
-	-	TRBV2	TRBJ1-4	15	CASRPSGHLGEKLFF	TGTGCCAGCAGGCCTTCGGGACACCTTGGGGAAAAACTGTTTTTT
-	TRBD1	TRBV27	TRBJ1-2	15	CASSLLSGQGYGYTF	TGTGCCAGCAGTTTACTTAGTGGACAGGGCTATGGCTACACCTTC
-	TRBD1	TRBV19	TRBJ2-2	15	CASSRGTGSSGELFF	TGTGCCAGTAGTAGAGGGACAGGATCCTCCGGGGAGCTGTTTTTT
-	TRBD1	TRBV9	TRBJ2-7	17	CASSVGETGVVPYEQYF	TGTGCCAGCAGCGTAGGGGAGACAGGGGTCGTACCCTACGAGCAGTACTTC
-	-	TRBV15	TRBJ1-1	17	CATSRVGRNRLNTEAFF	TGTGCCACCAGCAGAGTAGGGAGGAACCGTCTGAACACTGAAGCTTTCTTT
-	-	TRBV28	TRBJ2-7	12	CASSFAVYEQYF	TGTGCCAGCAGTTTTGCGGTCTACGAGCAGTACTTC
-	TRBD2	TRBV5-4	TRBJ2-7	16	CASSLASLAGAHEQYF	TGTGCCAGCAGCTTGGCATCCTTAGCGGGAGCCCACGAGCAGTACTTC
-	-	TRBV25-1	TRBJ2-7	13	CASESLFSYEQYF	TGTGCCAGCGAGTCCCTATTCTCCTACGAGCAGTACTTC
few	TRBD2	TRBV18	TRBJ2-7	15	CASSLSGSPSYEQYF	TGTGCCAGCTCACTGAGCGGGAGCCCCTCCTACGAGCAGTACTTC
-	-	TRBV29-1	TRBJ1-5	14	CSVCFGGTVQPQHF	TGCAGCGTGTGTTTTGGGGGCACCGTGCAGCCCCAGCATTTT
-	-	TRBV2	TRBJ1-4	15	CASRGREDSNEKLFF	TGTGCCAGCAGGGGGAGGGAAGACTCAAATGAAAAACTGTTTTTT
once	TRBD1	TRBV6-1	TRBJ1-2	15	CASRTRSGTGGGYTF	TGTGCCAGCAGAACCCGCTCCGGGACAGGGGGCGGCTACACCTTC
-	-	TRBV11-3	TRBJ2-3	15	CASSLVPGGADTQYF	TGTGCCAGCAGCTTGGTACCCGGCGGGGCAGATACGCAGTATTTT
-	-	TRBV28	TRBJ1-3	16	CASSHSRGPIRNTIYF	TGTGCCAGCAGCCATTCCAGGGGCCCCATACGAAACACCATATATTTT
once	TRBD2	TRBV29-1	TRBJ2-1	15	CSVEGRLAGDNEQFF	TGCAGCGTTGAAGGGCGACTAGCGGGAGACAATGAGCAGTTCTTC
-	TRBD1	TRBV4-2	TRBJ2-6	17	CASSLGQVSSGANVLTF	TGTGCCAGCAGCCTGGGACAGGTGAGCTCTGGGGCCAACGTCCTGACTTTC